Listed below are T cell receptor beta chains from one sample, sequenced in a study of identical twins. TCRdb passed the 5' RACE reads through MiXCR, listing each CDR3 protein once. The data show some 500,000 distinct CDR3 sequences, with more than 13% seen just once and about 0.52% held by the top ten. These sequences were also reported in another study, on yellow fever vaccine responses in identical twins.

The sequenced material came from CD4+ T cells sorted from blood. The receptors were gathered from a young woman in good health. The CDR3 runs from the conserved cysteine through the conserved F or W. A D gene is named only where the DNA matches it firmly. Rows give clone size only sometimes, using once, few, many, or a class for an expanded clone.

>TRBJ2-1|TRBV20-1|-|TRBD2
CSARGTSVGEQFF
TGCAGTGCTAGGGGGACTAGCGTCGGTGAGCAGTTCTTC
>TRBJ2-5|TRBV20-1|-|-
CSARLGETQYF
TGCAGTGCCAGACTCGGGGAGACCCAGTACTTC
>TRBJ2-3|TRBV20-1|-|-
CSARWTLSTDTQYF
TGCAGTGCTAGGTGGACTCTCAGCACAGATACGCAGTATTTT
>TRBJ2-7|TRBV14|-|-
CASSQEQVSYEQYF
TGTGCCAGCAGCCAAGAGCAAGTTTCCTACGAGCAGTACTTC
>TRBJ2-2|TRBV29-1|-|TRBD1
CSTRGGQGNTGELFF
TGCAGCACCCGTGGGGGACAGGGAAACACCGGGGAGCTGTTTTTT
>TRBJ2-7|TRBV29-1|few|-
CSAGEGSSYEQYF
TGCAGCGCCGGAGAGGGGAGCTCCTACGAGCAGTACTTC
>TRBJ2-5|TRBV3-1|-|-
CASSQWSEETQYF
TGTGCCAGCAGCCAATGGTCCGAAGAGACCCAGTACTTC
>TRBJ2-5|TRBV5-8|-|TRBD1
CASSLTDRGETQYF
TGTGCCAGCAGCTTGACCGACAGGGGGGAGACCCAGTACTTC
>TRBJ2-3|TRBV15|many|-
CATSRATPTPGRRSSTDTQYF
TGTGCCACCAGCAGAGCTACGCCAACTCCGGGACGGAGGTCTAGCACAGATACGCAGTATTTT
>TRBJ2-1|TRBV19|-|TRBD2
CASSIFPKTSGGYNEQFF
TGTGCCAGTAGTATATTTCCCAAGACTAGCGGGGGGTACAATGAGCAGTTCTTC
>TRBJ1-1|TRBV5-1|many|-
CASSLEGEEAFF
TGCGCCAGCAGCTTGGAGGGGGAAGAAGCTTTCTTT
>TRBJ2-1|TRBV28|-|TRBD2
CASSSPSGGYNEQFF
TGTGCCAGCAGTTCCCCTAGCGGGGGGTACAATGAGCAGTTCTTC
>TRBJ2-3|TRBV7-2|-|-
CASSLAGWPGDTQYF
TGTGCCAGCAGCTTAGCGGGCTGGCCCGGGGATACGCAGTATTTT
>TRBJ2-2|TRBV5-4|-|TRBD1
CASRPTGGGTGELFF
TGTGCCAGCAGACCTACAGGGGGAGGAACCGGGGAGCTGTTTTTT
>TRBJ1-3|TRBV12-3/TRBV12-4|few|-
CASFSRVGGNTIYF
TGTGCCAGCTTCAGCCGTGTGGGGGGAAACACCATATATTTT
>TRBJ2-1|TRBV7-8|-|TRBD2
CASSLGASPSGNEQFF
TGTGCCAGCAGCTTAGGTGCTAGCCCTAGCGGGAATGAGCAGTTCTTC
>TRBJ2-1|TRBV18|few|TRBD1
CASSPTPKGQRDEQFF
TGTGCCAGCTCACCAACACCAAAGGGACAGAGGGATGAGCAGTTCTTC
>TRBJ1-2|TRBV11-2|-|-
CASSLDTGVNGYTF
TGTGCCAGCAGCTTAGATACGGGGGTGAATGGCTACACCTTC
>TRBJ2-3|TRBV20-1|few|TRBD2
CSARDRGLAGGSVTTDTQYF
TGCAGTGCTAGAGATCGGGGACTAGCGGGGGGCTCGGTCACCACAGATACGCAGTATTTT
>TRBJ2-2|TRBV7-9|few|-
CASSWTEGELFF
TGTGCCAGCAGCTGGACTGAGGGGGAGCTGTTTTTT
>TRBJ2-3|TRBV29-1|few|-
CSVERTRREDTQYF
TGCAGCGTTGAAAGGACTCGCAGGGAAGATACGCAGTATTTT
>TRBJ2-5|TRBV24-1|-|-
CATSDWAEGGQETQYF
TGTGCCACCAGTGATTGGGCGGAGGGGGGCCAAGAGACCCAGTACTTC
>TRBJ2-2|TRBV29-1|-|-
CSVELRVAGELFF
TGCAGCGTTGAGTTGCGGGTGGCCGGGGAGCTGTTTTTT
>TRBJ2-7|TRBV2|-|-
CASSDPLEGPYEQNF
TGTGCCAGCAGTGATCCCCTAGAGGGTCCCTACGAGCAGAACTTC
>TRBJ1-1|TRBV3-1|-|-
CASSPPRGTGTEAFF
TGTGCCAGCAGCCCCCCCCGAGGGACTGGGACTGAAGCTTTCTTT
>TRBJ2-2|TRBV20-1|-|TRBD1
CSAPTGGTGELFF
TGCAGTGCCCCTACAGGGGGAACCGGGGAGCTGTTTTTT
>TRBJ2-1|TRBV7-3|-|-
CASSLAGREDEQFF
TGTGCCAGCAGCTTAGCTGGCAGGGAGGATGAGCAGTTCTTC
>TRBJ2-3|TRBV6-1|-|-
CASSSPLQDTQYF
TGTGCCAGCAGCTCGCCCTTACAGGATACGCAGTATTTT
>TRBJ2-1|TRBV20-1|many|TRBD2
CSARIETSGNNEQFF
TGCAGTGCTAGAATTGAGACTAGCGGTAACAATGAGCAGTTCTTC
>TRBJ2-5|TRBV20-1|-|TRBD1
CSASGRGFSSQETQYF
TGCAGTGCTAGCGGCAGGGGGTTTTCCAGTCAAGAGACCCAGTACTTC
>TRBJ2-2|TRBV6-2/TRBV6-3|-|TRBD1
CASRKLTGVTGELFF
TGTGCCAGCAGAAAACTCACAGGGGTGACCGGGGAGCTGTTTTTT
>TRBJ2-5|TRBV6-2/TRBV6-3|-|TRBD2
CASRPGGRETQYF
TGTGCCAGCAGACCGGGAGGTCGGGAGACCCAGTACTTC
>TRBJ2-1|TRBV2|few|-
CASRAVSNEQFF
TGTGCCAGCAGGGCCGTAAGCAATGAGCAGTTCTTC
>TRBJ2-3|TRBV6-1|-|TRBD1
CASSLGQGVVADTQYF
TGTGCCAGCAGTCTGGGACAGGGGGTGGTCGCAGATACGCAGTATTTT
>TRBJ2-7|TRBV18|-|-
CASSPREGTYEQYF
TGTGCCAGCTCACCACGGGAAGGAACCTACGAGCAGTACTTC
>TRBJ2-7|TRBV25-1|few|TRBD1
CASSAWMWTGEGVQYF
TGTGCCAGCAGTGCATGGATGTGGACAGGGGAAGGGGTGCAGTACTTC
>TRBJ2-3|TRBV7-6|-|-
CASSLQGHTDTQYF
TGTGCCAGCAGCTTACAGGGCCACACAGATACGCAGTATTTT
>TRBJ1-1|TRBV29-1|-|TRBD1
CSAWTGMNTEAFF
TGCAGCGCCTGGACAGGGATGAACACTGAAGCTTTCTTT
>TRBJ2-3|TRBV14|-|TRBD1
CASSHPRTGTRTDTQYF
TGTGCCAGCAGCCACCCTAGGACAGGAACGCGCACAGATACGCAGTATTTT
>TRBJ2-1|TRBV7-6|-|-
CASSPRPSIAGDNEQFF
TGTGCCAGCAGCCCGAGACCCTCAATTGCCGGGGACAATGAGCAGTTCTTC
>TRBJ1-4|TRBV19|-|-
CATRRKGGEKLFF
TGTGCCACCCGGAGGAAGGGCGGGGAAAAACTGTTTTTT
>TRBJ2-1|TRBV11-2|-|TRBD2
CASSLDSSGGAYKFF
TGTGCCAGCAGCTTAGATTCTAGCGGGGGGGCCTATAAGTTCTTC
>TRBJ2-3|TRBV6-1|-|-
CASSEPGGRTDTQYF
TGTGCCAGCAGCGAACCAGGGGGGCGCACAGATACGCAGTATTTT
>TRBJ1-6|TRBV9|few|TRBD1
CASSVEIPGTGYSPLHF
TGTGCCAGCAGCGTAGAGATCCCCGGGACAGGGTATTCACCCCTCCACTTT
>TRBJ2-7|TRBV27|-|-
CASSLGGFSYEQYF
TGTGCCAGCAGTTTAGGTGGTTTCTCCTACGAGCAGTACTTC
>TRBJ2-1|TRBV4-2|-|TRBD2
CASSQETSGSAFEQFF
TGTGCCAGCAGCCAGGAGACTAGCGGGAGTGCGTTTGAGCAGTTCTTC
>TRBJ2-1|TRBV24-1|many|-
CATSDNGQTPGDEQFF
TGTGCCACCAGTGATAATGGACAGACTCCAGGCGATGAGCAGTTCTTC